This TCR beta chain was sequenced in a study of blood T cell repertoires in COVID-19. Study-level background: The samples span acute and convalescent COVID-19 from the United States, Italy and Spain. PBMCs, B-cell-depleted T cells, or T cells were the source of the cDNA or gDNA that made up the material.

Seattle enrolled patients during active infection and tracked them longitudinally. Original methodology: Using reference gene primer amplification, nucleated cell counts were estimated. Assay: immunoSEQ multiplex PCR; the TCRdb copy retains only in-frame clones and omits some. That table gives V, J and clone size, and the DNA gave D and trimming. The sample carries roughly 310,000 clones, roughly 90% recorded once. In germline, CDR1 is MNHEY, CDR2 SVGEGT. V was pared by 5 bases and J by 0 bases, with 7 bases between. The CDR3 extends over 13 amino acids. The sequencing sample was made of peripheral blood. The V call is TRBV6-2 or TRBV6-3, the J call TRBJ1-2; D remains ambiguous. This clonotype was sampled from a woman aged 30 to 39 with COVID-19, enrolled during active disease. This CDR3 reads CASSLLSNYGYTF. CDR3 nucleotides: TGTGCCAGCAGTCTACTATCTAACTATGGCTACACCTTC.